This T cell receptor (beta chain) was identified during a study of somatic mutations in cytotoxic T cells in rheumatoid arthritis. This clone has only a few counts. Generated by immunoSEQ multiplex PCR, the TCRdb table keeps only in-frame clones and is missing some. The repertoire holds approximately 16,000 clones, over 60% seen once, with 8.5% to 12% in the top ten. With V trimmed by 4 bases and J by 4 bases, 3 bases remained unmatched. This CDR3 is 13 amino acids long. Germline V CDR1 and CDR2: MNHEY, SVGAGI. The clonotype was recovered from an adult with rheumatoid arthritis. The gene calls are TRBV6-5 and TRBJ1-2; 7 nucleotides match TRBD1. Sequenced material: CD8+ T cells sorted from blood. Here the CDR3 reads CASSSGQFYGYTF. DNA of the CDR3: TGTGCCAGCAGTTCGGGACAGTTCTATGGCTACACCTTC.